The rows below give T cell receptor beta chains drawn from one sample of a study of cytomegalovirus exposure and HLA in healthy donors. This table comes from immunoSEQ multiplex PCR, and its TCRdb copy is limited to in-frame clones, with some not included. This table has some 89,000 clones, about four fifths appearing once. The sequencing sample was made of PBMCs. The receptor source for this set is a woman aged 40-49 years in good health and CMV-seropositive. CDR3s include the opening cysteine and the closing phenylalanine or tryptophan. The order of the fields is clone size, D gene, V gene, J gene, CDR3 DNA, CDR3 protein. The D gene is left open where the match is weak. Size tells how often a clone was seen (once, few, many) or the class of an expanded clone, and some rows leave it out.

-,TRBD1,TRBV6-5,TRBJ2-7,TGTGCCAGCAGTTTAGACAGGGGGGACGAGCAGTACTTC,CASSLDRGDEQYF
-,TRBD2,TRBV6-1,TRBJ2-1,TGTGCCAGCAGTGGAGGGACTAGCGGGATCTACAATGAGCAGTTCTTC,CASSGGTSGIYNEQFF
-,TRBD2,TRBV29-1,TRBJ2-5,TGCAGCGCCGGGGGACTAGCGGGAGAGACCCAGTACTTC,CSAGGLAGETQYF
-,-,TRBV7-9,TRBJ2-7,TGTGCCAGCAGCTCCCGGGATAGCTACGAGCAGTACTTC,CASSSRDSYEQYF
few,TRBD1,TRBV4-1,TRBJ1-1,TGCGCCAGCAGCCCACCGGGACAGTACACTGAAGCTTTCTTT,CASSPPGQYTEAFF
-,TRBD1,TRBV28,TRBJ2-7,TGTGCCAGCAGCCGGACAGGGGATTTATCCTACGAGCAGTACTTC,CASSRTGDLSYEQYF
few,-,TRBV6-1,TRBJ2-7,TGTGCCAGCAGTGACGGAGCCTCCTACGAGCAGTACTTC,CASSDGASYEQYF
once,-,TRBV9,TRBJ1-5,TGTGCCAGCAGCGTAACTCCAACCCACAGCAATCAGCCCCAGCATTTT,CASSVTPTHSNQPQHF
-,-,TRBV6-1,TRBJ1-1,TGTGCCAGCAGTCCGGGACATCCGGTGAACACTGAAGCTTTCTTT,CASSPGHPVNTEAFF
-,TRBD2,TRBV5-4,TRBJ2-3,TGTGCCAGCAGCTTGGGACTAGCGGGAGCATTAGATACGCAGTATTTT,CASSLGLAGALDTQYF
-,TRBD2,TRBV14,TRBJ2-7,TGTGCCAGCAGCCCACCGGGACTAGCGGGAAGCCGTGGAACCTACGAGCAGTACTTC,CASSPPGLAGSRGTYEQYF
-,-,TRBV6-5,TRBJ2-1,TGTGCCAGCAGTTACGGAGCGGAGCAGTTCTTC,CASSYGAEQFF
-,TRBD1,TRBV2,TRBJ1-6,TGTGCCAGCGGGGCCCTACAGGGGGCTAATTCACCCCTCCACTTT,CASGALQGANSPLHF
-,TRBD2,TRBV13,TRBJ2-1,TGTGCCAGCAGCTCGCGGGGGACGGGCGGCAATGAGCAGTTCTTC,CASSSRGTGGNEQFF
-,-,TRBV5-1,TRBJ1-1,TGCGCCAGCAGCCTCACAGGGCGGACTGAAGCTTTCTTT,CASSLTGRTEAFF
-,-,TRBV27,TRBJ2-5,TGTGCCAGCAGTTTAGCGGCTAGTAACCTACGGGAGCAGTACTTC,CASSLAASNLREQYF
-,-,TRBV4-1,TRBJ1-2,TGCGCCAGCAGCCAACCCGGGTTTGTGGGCTACACCTTC,CASSQPGFVGYTF
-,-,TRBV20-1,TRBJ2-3,TGCAGTGCTAGGAGTGATACGCAGTATTTT,CSARSDTQYF
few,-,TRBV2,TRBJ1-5,TGTGCCAGCAGTGGGCCTAGCAATCAGCCCCAGCATTTT,CASSGPSNQPQHF
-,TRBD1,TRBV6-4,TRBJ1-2,TGTGCCAGCAGTAGGTGGAAGGGGGCGGTCTATGGCTACACCTTC,CASSRWKGAVYGYTF
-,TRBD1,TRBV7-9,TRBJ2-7,TGTGCCAGCAGCTTTTACCCAGGGGGCGCAGGGTATGACGAGCAGTACTTC,CASSFYPGGAGYDEQYF
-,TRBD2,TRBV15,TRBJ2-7,TGTGCCACCAGCCCTAGGACTAGCGCTATAAGCTCCTACGAGCAGTACTTC,CATSPRTSAISSYEQYF
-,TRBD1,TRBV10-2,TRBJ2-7,TGCGCCAGCAGTAAGGGACAGGGATACGAGCAGTACTTC,CASSKGQGYEQYF
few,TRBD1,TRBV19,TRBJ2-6,TGTGCCAGTAGACCAGGGGGCGCTGGGGCCAACGTCCTGACTTTC,CASRPGGAGANVLTF
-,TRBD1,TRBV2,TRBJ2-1,TGTGCCAGCAGTGGTCGGGACAGGGAGTACAATGAGCAGTTCTTC,CASSGRDREYNEQFF
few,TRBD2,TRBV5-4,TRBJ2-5,TGTGCCAGCAGCTTGAGGGCGGGAGAGGGAGAGACCCAGTACTTC,CASSLRAGEGETQYF
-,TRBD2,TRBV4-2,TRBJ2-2,TGTGCCAGCAGCCCCGGGTGGGAGGGCCACACCGGGGAGCTGTTTTTT,CASSPGWEGHTGELFF
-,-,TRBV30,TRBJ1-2,TGTGCCTGGAGTCCCCACCTCCAGGGCAGTGGCTACACCTTC,CAWSPHLQGSGYTF
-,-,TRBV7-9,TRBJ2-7,TGTGCCAGCAGCTCCTCAGGGTTGCCCGAGCAGTACTTC,CASSSSGLPEQYF
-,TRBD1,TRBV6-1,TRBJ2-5,TGTGCCAGCAGTGAAGGGATAGGGGGCTATGAGACCCAGTACTTC,CASSEGIGGYETQYF
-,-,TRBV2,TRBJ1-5,TGTGCCAGCAGTGAAGCAGCATTCAATCAGCCCCAGCATTTT,CASSEAAFNQPQHF
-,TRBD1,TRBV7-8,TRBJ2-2,TGTGCCAGCAGCGTCCGGGACAGCGACTACCCTGACACCGGGGAGCTGTTTTTT,CASSVRDSDYPDTGELFF
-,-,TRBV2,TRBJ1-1,TGTGCCAGCAGTGAAGACGTGCAGGCTGAAGCTTTCTTT,CASSEDVQAEAFF
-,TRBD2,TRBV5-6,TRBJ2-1,TGTGCCAGCAGCCTCTCTGCGGCGGGAGGGAGCTACAATGAGCAGTTCTTC,CASSLSAAGGSYNEQFF
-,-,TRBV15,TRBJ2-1,TGTGCCACCAGCAGACTGAGTAGTGATGAGCAGTTCTTC,CATSRLSSDEQFF
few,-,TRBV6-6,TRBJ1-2,TGTGCCAGCAGTTACGAGCAGGGGAACTATGGCTACACCTTC,CASSYEQGNYGYTF
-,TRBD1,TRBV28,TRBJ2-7,TGTGCCAGCAGTTTAGCTGGACAGGGGGATTCCTACGAGCAGTACTTC,CASSLAGQGDSYEQYF